The rows below give T cell receptor beta chains drawn from one sample of a study of T-cell reconstitution after alpha-beta-depleted transplantation in children. TCRdb re-derived calls from the PCR reads in MiXCR, one entry per CDR3 protein. The sample carries over 70,000 distinct CDR3 sequences, 9.5% to 15% recorded once. The sequences come from PBMCs from the stem cell graft donor, collected from the stem cell graft. These receptors came from a human donor who donated a stem cell graft to a child with inherited bone marrow failure. CDR3s include the opening cysteine and the closing phenylalanine or tryptophan. The D gene is left open where the match is weak. Only part of the rows carry a size: once, few, many, or a class if the clone is expanded.

abundance: many; j_gene: TRBJ2-2; v_gene: TRBV6-1; d_gene: NA; CDR3aa: CASSRHGRNTGELFF; CDR3nt: TGTGCCAGCAGTAGACACGGCAGAAACACCGGGGAGCTGTTTTTT
abundance: many; j_gene: TRBJ1-2; v_gene: TRBV6-1; d_gene: NA; CDR3aa: CASSERGGYTF; CDR3nt: TGTGCCAGCAGTGAAAGGGGGGGCTACACCTTC
abundance: many; j_gene: TRBJ2-7; v_gene: TRBV25-1; d_gene: NA; CDR3aa: CASSELETGNYEQYF; CDR3nt: TGTGCCAGCAGTGAATTGGAGACAGGAAATTACGAGCAGTACTTC
abundance: many; j_gene: TRBJ2-1; v_gene: TRBV7-9; d_gene: TRBD2; CDR3aa: CASSLSGGGLILYNEQFF; CDR3nt: TGTGCCAGCAGCTTATCGGGAGGCGGTCTCATTCTCTACAATGAGCAGTTCTTC
abundance: many; j_gene: TRBJ1-4; v_gene: TRBV4-3; d_gene: TRBD1; CDR3aa: CASSQEIPGQGYRSNEKLFF; CDR3nt: TGCGCCAGCAGCCAAGAGATACCGGGACAGGGATATAGGTCTAATGAAAAACTGTTTTTT
abundance: many; j_gene: TRBJ2-3; v_gene: TRBV7-8; d_gene: NA; CDR3aa: CASSLGNGGTDTQYF; CDR3nt: TGTGCCAGCAGCTTAGGGAATGGGGGCACAGATACGCAGTATTTT
abundance: many; j_gene: TRBJ1-1; v_gene: TRBV3-1; d_gene: NA; CDR3aa: CASSQRPQQVVTEAFF; CDR3nt: TGTGCCAGCAGCCAACGCCCCCAACAGGTGGTCACTGAAGCTTTCTTT
abundance: NA; j_gene: TRBJ2-7; v_gene: TRBV27; d_gene: NA; CDR3aa: CASSPDQRYEQYF; CDR3nt: TGTGCCAGCAGTCCCGACCAGCGCTACGAGCAGTACTTC
abundance: many; j_gene: TRBJ2-7; v_gene: TRBV7-8; d_gene: NA; CDR3aa: CASSIPTGSYEQYF; CDR3nt: TGTGCCAGCAGCATCCCGACAGGTTCCTACGAGCAGTACTTC
abundance: few; j_gene: TRBJ2-5; v_gene: TRBV28; d_gene: TRBD1; CDR3aa: CASTPSGTAKETQYF; CDR3nt: TGTGCCAGCACCCCCTCAGGGACAGCCAAAGAGACCCAGTACTTC
abundance: few; j_gene: TRBJ2-4; v_gene: TRBV3-1; d_gene: TRBD1; CDR3aa: CASSPARGQTKNIQYF; CDR3nt: TGTGCCAGCAGCCCGGCGAGGGGACAGACCAAAAACATTCAGTACTTC
abundance: few; j_gene: TRBJ1-1; v_gene: TRBV2; d_gene: NA; CDR3aa: CASRSILGTEAFF; CDR3nt: TGTGCCAGCAGATCAATCCTTGGGACTGAAGCTTTCTTT
abundance: many; j_gene: TRBJ1-2; v_gene: TRBV7-8; d_gene: NA; CDR3aa: CASSLRHGSYGYTF; CDR3nt: TGTGCCAGCAGCCTACGACATGGCTCCTATGGCTACACCTTC
abundance: many; j_gene: TRBJ2-7; v_gene: TRBV29-1; d_gene: NA; CDR3aa: CSAKGISYEQYF; CDR3nt: TGCAGCGCCAAAGGAATCTCCTACGAGCAGTACTTC
abundance: many; j_gene: TRBJ2-7; v_gene: TRBV29-1; d_gene: NA; CDR3aa: CSVTIADTYEQYF; CDR3nt: TGCAGCGTCACTATAGCGGACACCTACGAGCAGTACTTC
abundance: many; j_gene: TRBJ2-6; v_gene: TRBV5-1; d_gene: NA; CDR3aa: CASSGSPGSGANVLTF; CDR3nt: TGCGCCAGCAGCGGGAGCCCGGGGTCCGGGGCCAACGTCCTGACTTTC
abundance: many; j_gene: TRBJ1-5; v_gene: TRBV19; d_gene: TRBD1; CDR3aa: CASSIDRGSHQPQHF; CDR3nt: TGTGCCAGTAGTATCGACAGGGGTTCACATCAGCCCCAGCATTTT
abundance: many; j_gene: TRBJ2-3; v_gene: TRBV20-1; d_gene: TRBD2; CDR3aa: CSARDPGTRSTDTQYF; CDR3nt: TGCAGTGCTCGAGATCCCGGGACTAGGAGCACAGATACGCAGTATTTT
abundance: many; j_gene: TRBJ1-2; v_gene: TRBV4-3; d_gene: NA; CDR3aa: CASIVRTTNYGYTF; CDR3nt: TGCGCCAGCATCGTCCGGACGACTAACTATGGCTACACCTTC
abundance: many; j_gene: TRBJ2-2; v_gene: TRBV3-1; d_gene: NA; CDR3aa: CASSRGTGELFF; CDR3nt: TGTGCCAGCAGCCGAGGGACCGGGGAGCTGTTTTTT
abundance: many; j_gene: TRBJ2-7; v_gene: TRBV5-5; d_gene: NA; CDR3aa: CASSLMGGEQYF; CDR3nt: TGTGCCAGCAGCTTAATGGGGGGCGAGCAGTACTTC
abundance: NA; j_gene: TRBJ1-5; v_gene: TRBV5-6; d_gene: NA; CDR3aa: CASSLGASGDSNQPQHF; CDR3nt: TGTGCCAGCAGCTTGGGGGCCTCCGGGGATAGCAATCAGCCCCAGCATTTT
abundance: many; j_gene: TRBJ2-2; v_gene: TRBV7-9; d_gene: TRBD1; CDR3aa: CASSLYRSIQGAVTGELFF; CDR3nt: TGTGCCAGCAGCTTATACAGGTCCATTCAGGGGGCTGTCACCGGGGAGCTGTTTTTT
abundance: many; j_gene: TRBJ2-7; v_gene: TRBV5-1; d_gene: TRBD1; CDR3aa: CASSLGDSPYEQYF; CDR3nt: TGCGCCAGCAGCTTGGGGGACAGCCCCTACGAGCAGTACTTC
abundance: many; j_gene: TRBJ2-7; v_gene: TRBV4-3; d_gene: TRBD2; CDR3aa: CASSQDYVISTSCEQYF; CDR3nt: TGCGCCAGCAGCCAAGATTACGTCATTTCGACTAGCTGCGAGCAGTACTTC
abundance: NA; j_gene: TRBJ1-1; v_gene: TRBV6-2/TRBV6-3; d_gene: NA; CDR3aa: CASRDPTQGYLNTEAFF; CDR3nt: TGTGCCAGCAGGGACCCGACCCAAGGGTATTTGAACACTGAAGCTTTCTTT
abundance: NA; j_gene: TRBJ2-7; v_gene: TRBV7-2; d_gene: TRBD2; CDR3aa: CASSEGLAVDYEQYF; CDR3nt: TGTGCCAGCAGCGAGGGACTAGCGGTAGACTACGAGCAGTACTTC
abundance: few; j_gene: TRBJ2-7; v_gene: TRBV2; d_gene: TRBD2; CDR3aa: CASSEASSGSTYEQYF; CDR3nt: TGTGCCAGCAGTGAAGCGAGCAGCGGGAGCACCTACGAGCAGTACTTC
abundance: many; j_gene: TRBJ1-2; v_gene: TRBV7-9; d_gene: NA; CDR3aa: CASSLALDGSYGYTF; CDR3nt: TGTGCCAGCAGCTTAGCGCTGGATGGGAGCTATGGCTACACCTTC
abundance: many; j_gene: TRBJ2-3; v_gene: TRBV12-3/TRBV12-4; d_gene: NA; CDR3aa: CASGTNTQYF; CDR3nt: TGTGCCAGCGGAACGAATACGCAGTATTTT
abundance: many; j_gene: TRBJ1-2; v_gene: TRBV7-9; d_gene: TRBD1; CDR3aa: CASSSTTGTLNYGYTF; CDR3nt: TGTGCCAGCAGCTCCACGACAGGGACCCTTAACTATGGCTACACCTTC
abundance: many; j_gene: TRBJ2-6; v_gene: TRBV6-5; d_gene: NA; CDR3aa: CASSYVQGGAGANVLTF; CDR3nt: TGTGCCAGCAGTTACGTTCAGGGTGGGGCTGGGGCCAACGTCCTGACTTTC
abundance: many; j_gene: TRBJ1-5; v_gene: TRBV21-1; d_gene: NA; CDR3aa: CARPEGGRGQPQHF; CDR3nt: TGTGCCAGGCCCGAGGGGGGGCGAGGTCAGCCCCAGCATTTT
abundance: many; j_gene: TRBJ2-1; v_gene: TRBV4-3; d_gene: TRBD1; CDR3aa: CASSQTGTAIHNEQFF; CDR3nt: TGCGCCAGCAGCCAGACCGGGACAGCAATTCACAATGAGCAGTTCTTC
abundance: few; j_gene: TRBJ2-7; v_gene: TRBV11-3; d_gene: NA; CDR3aa: CASSIPPGICSEQYF; CDR3nt: TGTGCCAGCAGCATTCCTCCCGGGATATGCAGCGAGCAGTACTTC